The rows below give T cell receptor beta chains drawn from one sample of a study of graft-versus-host responses after intestinal transplantation. TCRdb keeps only in-frame clones here, not all; method: immunoSEQ multiplex PCR. The sample includes some 21,000 clones, roughly 33% of them seen just once. This material consisted of alloreactive CD8+ T cells from a mixed lymphocyte reaction culture, taken before intestinal transplant. These receptors all stem from a human patient who received an intestinal transplant. The CDR3 runs from the conserved cysteine through the conserved F or W. The D gene is left open where the match is weak. Clone size is shown for a subset of rows, as once, few, many or a class of expanded clone.

abundance: -; d_gene: -; v_gene: TRBV27; j_gene: TRBJ2-2; CDR3aa: CAGSLSQSTGELFF; CDR3nt: TGTGCCGGCAGTCTATCTCAGAGCACCGGGGAGCTGTTTTTT
abundance: few; d_gene: -; v_gene: TRBV4-1; j_gene: TRBJ2-1; CDR3aa: CASSPPPHVIRQDSYNEQFF; CDR3nt: TGCGCCAGCAGCCCTCCCCCCCACGTAATACGACAGGACTCCTACAATGAGCAGTTCTTC
abundance: -; d_gene: TRBD2; v_gene: TRBV10-2; j_gene: TRBJ2-5; CDR3aa: CASRGGAQETQYF; CDR3nt: TGCGCCAGCCGGGGGGGCGCCCAAGAGACCCAGTACTTC
abundance: -; d_gene: TRBD2; v_gene: TRBV7-6; j_gene: TRBJ2-2; CDR3aa: CASSLGLARDTGELFF; CDR3nt: TGTGCCAGCAGCTTAGGACTAGCGAGGGACACCGGGGAGCTGTTTTTT
abundance: once; d_gene: -; v_gene: TRBV27; j_gene: TRBJ2-1; CDR3aa: CASSPNEQFF; CDR3nt: TGTGCCAGCAGTCCAAATGAGCAGTTCTTC
abundance: -; d_gene: -; v_gene: TRBV11-1; j_gene: TRBJ2-5; CDR3aa: CASSLEVAYQETQYF; CDR3nt: TGTGCCAGCAGCTTGGAGGTAGCGTACCAAGAGACCCAGTACTTC
abundance: few; d_gene: -; v_gene: TRBV7-6; j_gene: TRBJ1-1; CDR3aa: CASSLEGGTEAFF; CDR3nt: TGTGCCAGCAGCTTAGAGGGGGGGACTGAAGCTTTCTTT
abundance: many; d_gene: -; v_gene: TRBV13; j_gene: TRBJ1-1; CDR3aa: CARGRGVNTEAFF; CDR3nt: TGTGCACGCGGGAGGGGGGTGAACACTGAAGCTTTCTTT
abundance: -; d_gene: -; v_gene: TRBV11-2; j_gene: TRBJ2-7; CDR3aa: CASSFTGTYEQYF; CDR3nt: TGTGCCAGCAGCTTTACGGGGACCTACGAGCAGTACTTC
abundance: -; d_gene: -; v_gene: TRBV7-9; j_gene: TRBJ2-7; CDR3aa: CASSDTGPEQYF; CDR3nt: TGTGCCAGCAGCGATACAGGGCCCGAGCAGTACTTC
abundance: -; d_gene: -; v_gene: TRBV6-9; j_gene: TRBJ2-1; CDR3aa: CASSYSGNEQFF; CDR3nt: TGTGCCAGCAGTTACAGTGGCAATGAGCAGTTCTTC
abundance: -; d_gene: -; v_gene: TRBV2; j_gene: TRBJ2-7; CDR3aa: CASSEGFYEQYF; CDR3nt: TGTGCCAGCAGTGAAGGATTCTACGAGCAGTACTTC
abundance: -; d_gene: TRBD2; v_gene: TRBV5-1; j_gene: TRBJ2-1; CDR3aa: CASSYSGSSYNEQFF; CDR3nt: TGCGCCAGCAGTTATAGCGGGAGCTCCTACAATGAGCAGTTCTTC
abundance: few; d_gene: -; v_gene: TRBV29-1; j_gene: TRBJ2-3; CDR3aa: CSVDEFADTQYF; CDR3nt: TGCAGCGTGGACGAATTTGCAGATACGCAGTATTTT
abundance: -; d_gene: -; v_gene: TRBV4-2; j_gene: TRBJ1-6; CDR3aa: CASSQRGNSPLHF; CDR3nt: TGTGCCAGCAGCCAGAGGGGTAATTCACCCCTCCACTTT
abundance: -; d_gene: -; v_gene: TRBV7-3; j_gene: TRBJ2-7; CDR3aa: CASSLDYRPYEQYF; CDR3nt: TGTGCCAGCAGCTTAGATTACAGACCCTACGAGCAGTACTTC
abundance: few; d_gene: -; v_gene: TRBV2; j_gene: TRBJ1-2; CDR3aa: CASSEAPFELTF; CDR3nt: TGTGCCAGCAGTGAAGCTCCCTTCGAGCTCACCTTC
abundance: -; d_gene: -; v_gene: TRBV28; j_gene: TRBJ2-7; CDR3aa: CASSPSFHEQYF; CDR3nt: TGTGCCAGCAGCCCTAGTTTTCACGAGCAGTACTTC
abundance: -; d_gene: -; v_gene: TRBV6-4; j_gene: TRBJ2-5; CDR3aa: CASSPGSGGETQYF; CDR3nt: TGTGCCAGCAGTCCCGGGAGTGGAGGAGAGACCCAGTACTTC
abundance: -; d_gene: -; v_gene: TRBV9; j_gene: TRBJ2-1; CDR3aa: CASSVGLKGPGLFF; CDR3nt: TGTGCCAGCAGCGTAGGGCTGAAGGGCCCCGGTCTGTTCTTC
abundance: few; d_gene: -; v_gene: TRBV29-1; j_gene: TRBJ2-2; CDR3aa: CSVGDSHTGELFF; CDR3nt: TGCAGCGTTGGGGACTCACACACCGGGGAGCTGTTTTTT
abundance: -; d_gene: TRBD1; v_gene: TRBV5-1; j_gene: TRBJ2-2; CDR3aa: CASSLGPGTGMHRGAVF; CDR3nt: TGCGCCAGCAGCTTGGGGCCGGGGACAGGGATGCACCGGGGAGCTGTTTTT
abundance: -; d_gene: -; v_gene: TRBV5-1; j_gene: TRBJ2-4; CDR3aa: CASSFEGNIQYF; CDR3nt: TGCGCCAGCAGCTTCGAGGGAAACATTCAGTACTTC
abundance: few; d_gene: -; v_gene: TRBV7-2; j_gene: TRBJ2-1; CDR3aa: CASSSSGGEQFF; CDR3nt: TGTGCCAGCAGCTCGTCGGGCGGAGAGCAGTTCTTC
abundance: -; d_gene: -; v_gene: TRBV5-6; j_gene: TRBJ1-1; CDR3aa: CASSLAWRAEAFF; CDR3nt: TGTGCCAGCAGCTTGGCTTGGAGGGCTGAAGCTTTCTTT
abundance: -; d_gene: -; v_gene: TRBV28; j_gene: TRBJ2-5; CDR3aa: CASSSLGTLFLQETQYF; CDR3nt: TGTGCCAGCAGTTCATTAGGGACCCTTTTTCTGCAAGAGACCCAGTACTTC
abundance: -; d_gene: -; v_gene: TRBV29-1; j_gene: TRBJ2-1; CDR3aa: CSVEDPLGRIYNEQFF; CDR3nt: TGCAGCGTTGAAGATCCGTTGGGGCGGATCTACAATGAGCAGTTCTTC
abundance: -; d_gene: -; v_gene: TRBV1; j_gene: TRBJ2-3; CDR3aa: CTSSLQTRKDTQYF; CDR3nt: TGCACCAGCAGCTTACAGACTAGAAAAGATACGCAGTATTTT
abundance: -; d_gene: -; v_gene: TRBV19; j_gene: TRBJ2-1; CDR3aa: CASSIWIGDEQFF; CDR3nt: TGTGCCAGTAGTATTTGGATCGGTGATGAGCAGTTCTTC
abundance: many; d_gene: -; v_gene: TRBV6-6; j_gene: TRBJ1-2; CDR3aa: CASSYSPQYGYTF; CDR3nt: TGTGCCAGCAGTTACTCCCCACAGTATGGCTACACCTTC
abundance: -; d_gene: -; v_gene: TRBV13; j_gene: TRBJ2-1; CDR3aa: CASSLLESYNEQFF; CDR3nt: TGTGCCAGCAGCTTACTTGAGAGCTACAATGAGCAGTTCTTC
abundance: -; d_gene: -; v_gene: TRBV11-2; j_gene: TRBJ2-5; CDR3aa: CASSLFVTDQETQYF; CDR3nt: TGTGCCAGCAGCTTATTCGTGACAGACCAAGAGACCCAGTACTTC
abundance: few; d_gene: TRBD2; v_gene: TRBV7-9; j_gene: TRBJ2-3; CDR3aa: CASSRGGTDTQYF; CDR3nt: TGTGCCAGCAGCCGGGGGGGAACAGATACGCAGTATTTT
abundance: -; d_gene: -; v_gene: TRBV27; j_gene: TRBJ1-1; CDR3aa: CASSLSSAMNTEAFF; CDR3nt: TGTGCCAGCAGTTTATCGTCAGCGATGAACACTGAAGCTTTCTTT
abundance: medium-sized; d_gene: -; v_gene: TRBV11-1; j_gene: TRBJ2-1; CDR3aa: CASSESLNEQFF; CDR3nt: TGTGCCAGCAGCGAGTCTCTCAATGAGCAGTTCTTC
abundance: -; d_gene: TRBD1; v_gene: TRBV27; j_gene: TRBJ1-4; CDR3aa: CASGQGRPNEKLFF; CDR3nt: TGTGCCAGCGGACAGGGGAGGCCTAATGAAAAACTGTTTTTT